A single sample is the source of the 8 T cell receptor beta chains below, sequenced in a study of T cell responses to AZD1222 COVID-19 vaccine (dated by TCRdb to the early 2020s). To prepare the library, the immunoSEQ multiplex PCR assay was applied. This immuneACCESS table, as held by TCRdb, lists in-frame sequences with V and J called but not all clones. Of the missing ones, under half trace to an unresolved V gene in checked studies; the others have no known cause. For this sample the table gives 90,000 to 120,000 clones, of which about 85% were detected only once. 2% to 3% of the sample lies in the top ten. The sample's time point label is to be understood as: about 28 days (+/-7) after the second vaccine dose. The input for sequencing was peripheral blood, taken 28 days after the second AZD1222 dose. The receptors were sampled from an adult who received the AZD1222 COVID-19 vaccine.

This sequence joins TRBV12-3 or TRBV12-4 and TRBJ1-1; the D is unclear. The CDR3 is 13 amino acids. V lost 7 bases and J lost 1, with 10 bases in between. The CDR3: CASNPQQNTEAFF. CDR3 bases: TGTGCCAGCAACCCTCAGCAGAACACTGAAGCTTTCTTT.

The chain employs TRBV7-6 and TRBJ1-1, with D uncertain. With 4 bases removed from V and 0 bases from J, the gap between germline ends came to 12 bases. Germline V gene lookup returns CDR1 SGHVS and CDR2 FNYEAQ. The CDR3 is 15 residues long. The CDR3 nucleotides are TGTGCCAGCAGCTCCGGCCGAGTCATGAACACTGAAGCTTTCTTT. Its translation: CASSSGRVMNTEAFF. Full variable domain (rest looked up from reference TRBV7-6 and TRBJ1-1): GAGVSQSPRYKVTKRGQDVALRCDPISGHVSLYWYRQALGQGPEFLTYFNYEAQQDKSGLPNDRFSAERPEGSISTLTIQRTEQRDSAMYRCASSSGRVMNTEAFFGQGTRLTVV.

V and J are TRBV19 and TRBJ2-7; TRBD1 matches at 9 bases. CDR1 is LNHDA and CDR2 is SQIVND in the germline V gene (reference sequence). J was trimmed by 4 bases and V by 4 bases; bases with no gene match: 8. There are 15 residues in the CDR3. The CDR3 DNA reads TGTGCCAGTAGTACCCGCGGACAGGGGACTTACGAGCAGTACTTC. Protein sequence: CASSTRGQGTYEQYF.

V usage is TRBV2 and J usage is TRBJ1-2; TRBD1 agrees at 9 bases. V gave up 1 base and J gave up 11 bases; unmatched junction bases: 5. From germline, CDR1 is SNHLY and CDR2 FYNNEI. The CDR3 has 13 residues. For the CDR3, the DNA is TGTGCCAGCAGTGAAGGGACAGGGGAAAGATACACCTTC. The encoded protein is CASSEGTGERYTF.

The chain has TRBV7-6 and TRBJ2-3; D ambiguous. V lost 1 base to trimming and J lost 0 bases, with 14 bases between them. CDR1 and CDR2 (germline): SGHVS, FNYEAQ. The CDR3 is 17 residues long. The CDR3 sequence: CASSLGVAAFSTDTQYF. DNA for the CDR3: TGTGCCAGCAGCTTAGGCGTAGCCGCTTTTAGCACAGATACGCAGTATTTT.

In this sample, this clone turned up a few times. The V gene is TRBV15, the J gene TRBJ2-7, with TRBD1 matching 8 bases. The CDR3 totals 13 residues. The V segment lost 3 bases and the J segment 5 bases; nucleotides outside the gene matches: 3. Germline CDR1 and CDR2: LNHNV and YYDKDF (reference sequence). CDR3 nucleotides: TGTGCCACCAGCAGCCTGACAGGGGACGAGCAGTACTTC. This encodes CATSSLTGDEQYF.

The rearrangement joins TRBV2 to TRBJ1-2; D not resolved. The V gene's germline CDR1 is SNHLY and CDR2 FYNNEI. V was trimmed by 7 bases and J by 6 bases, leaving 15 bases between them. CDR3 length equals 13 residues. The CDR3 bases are TGTGCCAGCACTTCGGAATTGGAGGATGGCTACACCTTC. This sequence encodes CASTSELEDGYTF.

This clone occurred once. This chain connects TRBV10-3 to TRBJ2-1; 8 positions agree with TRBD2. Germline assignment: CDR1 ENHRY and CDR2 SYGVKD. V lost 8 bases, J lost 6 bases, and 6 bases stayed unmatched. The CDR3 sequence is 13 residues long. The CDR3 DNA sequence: TGTGCCATCTCGAATCTAGCGGGCAATGAGCAGTTCTTC. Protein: CAISNLAGNEQFF.